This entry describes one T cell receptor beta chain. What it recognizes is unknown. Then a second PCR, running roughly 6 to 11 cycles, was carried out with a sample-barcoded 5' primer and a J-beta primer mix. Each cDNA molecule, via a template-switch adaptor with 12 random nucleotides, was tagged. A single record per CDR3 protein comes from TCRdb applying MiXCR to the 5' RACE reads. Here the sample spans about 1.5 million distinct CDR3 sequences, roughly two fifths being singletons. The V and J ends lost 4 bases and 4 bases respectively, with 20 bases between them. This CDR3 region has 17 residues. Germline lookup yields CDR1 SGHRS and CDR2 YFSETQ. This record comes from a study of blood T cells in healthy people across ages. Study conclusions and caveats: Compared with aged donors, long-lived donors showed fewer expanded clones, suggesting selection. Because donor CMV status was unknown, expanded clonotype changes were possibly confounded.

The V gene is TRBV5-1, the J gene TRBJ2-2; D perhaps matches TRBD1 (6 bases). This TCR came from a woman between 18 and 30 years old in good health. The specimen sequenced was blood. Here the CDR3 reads CASSPSSAGGGTGELFF. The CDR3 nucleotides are TGCGCCAGCAGCCCATCCTCGGCTGGGGGCGGCACCGGGGAGCTGTTTTTT.